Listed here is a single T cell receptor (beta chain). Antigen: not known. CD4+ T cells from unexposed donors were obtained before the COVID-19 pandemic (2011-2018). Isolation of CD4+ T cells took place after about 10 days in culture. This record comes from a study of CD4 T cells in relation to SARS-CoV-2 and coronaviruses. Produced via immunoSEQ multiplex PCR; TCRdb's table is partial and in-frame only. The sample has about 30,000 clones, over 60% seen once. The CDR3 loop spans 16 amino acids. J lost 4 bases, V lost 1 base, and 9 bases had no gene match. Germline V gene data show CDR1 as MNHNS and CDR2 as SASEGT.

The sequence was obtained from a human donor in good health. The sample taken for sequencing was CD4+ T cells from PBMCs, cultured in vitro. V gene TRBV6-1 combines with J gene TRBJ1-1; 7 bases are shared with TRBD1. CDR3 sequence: CASSEEFGTEVTEAFF. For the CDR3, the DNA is TGTGCCAGCAGTGAAGAGTTCGGGACAGAGGTCACTGAAGCTTTCTTT.